These T cell receptor beta chains were read from a single sample in a study of blood T cells in healthy people across ages. TCRdb analysed the 5' RACE reads with MiXCR anew, one entry per CDR3 protein. In the table there are approximately 1,000,000 distinct CDR3 sequences, under 40% of which are singletons. The sample comprised blood. The source is a man younger than 30 in good health. Both conserved end residues are part of each CDR3. The order of the fields is J gene, D gene, clone size, V gene, CDR3 protein, CDR3 DNA. D genes are given only for firm matches. Not every row has a clone size; where given, it reads once, few, many or a size class.

>TRBJ2-7|-|few|TRBV12-3/TRBV12-4
CASTGTTLAEQYF
TGTGCCAGCACGGGGACAACGCTAGCCGAGCAGTACTTC
>TRBJ1-1|TRBD1|few|TRBV20-1
CSARNRQGGMNTEAFF
TGCAGTGCTAGAAACCGACAGGGGGGCATGAACACTGAAGCTTTCTTT
>TRBJ1-2|-|-|TRBV6-2/TRBV6-3
CASRRTGSLTNYGYTF
TGTGCCAGCAGGAGGACGGGGAGCTTGACTAACTATGGCTACACCTTC
>TRBJ1-5|TRBD1|-|TRBV6-6
CASSWDSPARPQHF
TGTGCCAGCAGTTGGGACAGTCCGGCTCGGCCCCAGCATTTT
>TRBJ2-5|TRBD2|-|TRBV20-1
CSALGGSQETQYF
TGCAGTGCTCTCGGGGGGTCCCAAGAGACCCAGTACTTC
>TRBJ1-1|-|-|TRBV7-2
CASSLFSPGGAFF
TGTGCCAGCAGCTTATTTAGTCCCGGCGGCGCTTTCTTT
>TRBJ2-1|TRBD1|-|TRBV9
CASSVPHNPRDREDNEQFF
TGTGCCAGCAGCGTCCCACACAACCCCCGGGACAGGGAGGACAATGAGCAGTTCTTC
>TRBJ2-3|TRBD2|-|TRBV13
CASSSGTSGGFLTDTQYF
TGTGCCAGCAGCTCCGGGACTAGCGGGGGATTCCTCACAGATACGCAGTATTTT
>TRBJ2-3|TRBD2|-|TRBV5-1
CASSSGLADTDTHYF
TGCGCCAGCAGCTCGGGACTAGCGGACACAGATACGCACTATTTT
>TRBJ2-2|TRBD1|many|TRBV2
CAAGGTNTGELFF
TGTGCCGCAGGGGGCACCAACACCGGGGAGCTGTTTTTT
>TRBJ2-3|TRBD2|few|TRBV7-3
CASSLGLAGGRWPDTQYF
TGTGCCAGCAGCTTAGGTCTAGCGGGGGGACGATGGCCAGATACGCAGTATTTT
>TRBJ1-5|-|-|TRBV20-1
CSARVSFMGSNQPQHF
TGCAGTGCTAGAGTGTCCTTCATGGGGAGCAATCAGCCCCAGCATTTT
>TRBJ2-1|-|-|TRBV7-9
CASSLARDQNSYNEQFF
TGTGCCAGCAGCTTAGCCAGGGACCAGAATTCTTACAATGAGCAGTTCTTC
>TRBJ1-5|TRBD1|many|TRBV5-1
CASSLGDSSNQPQHF
TGTGCCAGCAGCTTAGGGGACAGTAGCAATCAGCCCCAGCATTTT
>TRBJ2-7|-|-|TRBV12-3/TRBV12-4
CASSFSGLYYEQYF
TGTGCCAGCAGTTTCTCGGGGCTCTATTACGAGCAGTACTTC
>TRBJ2-3|-|-|TRBV11-3
CASGRTSTDTQYF
TGTGCCAGCGGCAGAACTAGCACAGATACGCAGTATTTT
>TRBJ1-1|-|few|TRBV7-9
CASTLQAMNTEAFF
TGTGCCAGCACTCTACAGGCCATGAACACTGAAGCTTTCTTT
>TRBJ2-1|-|-|TRBV7-9
CASSSPARTTGEQFF
TGTGCCAGCAGCTCCCCGGCTAGGACGACGGGGGAGCAGTTCTTC
>TRBJ2-2|-|few|TRBV9
CASSVKGGEVTGELFF
TGTGCCAGCAGCGTCAAAGGGGGTGAGGTCACCGGGGAGCTGTTTTTT
>TRBJ2-3|-|few|TRBV24-1
CATSAKGNKTQYF
TGTGCCACCAGTGCGAAGGGCAATAAGACGCAGTATTTT
>TRBJ1-5|-|few|TRBV27
CASSLFIDQPQHF
TGTGCCAGCAGTTTATTCATTGACCAGCCCCAGCATTTT
>TRBJ2-7|TRBD1|-|TRBV12-3/TRBV12-4
CASSLRGQGYEQYF
TGTGCCAGCAGTTTACGGGGACAGGGATACGAGCAGTACTTC
>TRBJ1-2|-|few|TRBV4-1
CASSQGHPLGGRRYGYTF
TGCGCCAGCAGCCAAGGCCACCCCTTAGGGGGGCGTCGATATGGCTACACCTTC
>TRBJ2-3|TRBD1|-|TRBV2
CASPGGRTDTQYF
TGTGCCAGCCCAGGGGGCAGGACAGATACGCAGTATTTT
>TRBJ1-5|-|few|TRBV6-1
CASSEAGRVLLTQHF
TGTGCCAGCAGTGAAGCAGGGAGGGTCCTTCTAACCCAGCATTTT
>TRBJ1-2|TRBD1|-|TRBV7-3
CASSTTGAGYGYTF
TGTGCCAGCAGTACGACAGGGGCAGGCTATGGCTACACCTTC
>TRBJ2-1|-|-|TRBV6-5
CASSTWPNEQFF
TGTGCCAGCAGTACTTGGCCCAATGAGCAGTTCTTC
>TRBJ1-1|-|many|TRBV4-1
CASSQLRNTEAFF
TGCGCCAGCAGCCAACTTAGGAACACTGAAGCTTTCTTT
>TRBJ2-3|-|-|TRBV20-1
CSARVSESTDTQYF
TGCAGTGCTAGGGTCAGCGAAAGCACAGATACGCAGTATTTT
>TRBJ2-3|-|-|TRBV20-1
CSASQNTGRAQYF
TGCAGTGCTAGCCAGAATACAGGCAGGGCGCAGTATTTT
>TRBJ1-1|-|-|TRBV11-1
CASSLSGITEAFF
TGTGCCAGCAGCTTATCGGGGATCACTGAAGCTTTCTTT
>TRBJ2-3|-|-|TRBV20-1
CSASLGGSADTQYF
TGCAGTGCTAGTCTGGGGGGTAGCGCAGATACGCAGTATTTT
>TRBJ2-1|-|few|TRBV7-8
CASSLKLTYNEQFF
TGTGCCAGCAGCTTAAAGCTAACCTACAATGAGCAGTTCTTC
>TRBJ1-6|-|once|TRBV21-1
CASSKPGQYNSPLHF
TGTGCCAGCAGCAAGCCGGGACAGTATAATTCACCCCTCCACTTT
>TRBJ1-2|-|few|TRBV6-5
CASSGTGPYGYTF
TGTGCCAGCAGTGGGACGGGACCCTATGGCTACACCTTC
>TRBJ1-1|-|-|TRBV10-3
CAISNMNTEAFF
TGTGCCATCAGTAATATGAACACTGAAGCTTTCTTT
>TRBJ1-5|-|few|TRBV3-1
CASSQVPNSNQPQHF
TGTGCCAGCAGCCAAGTCCCCAATAGCAATCAGCCCCAGCATTTT
>TRBJ1-1|-|-|TRBV6-6
CASSYRVGFTEAFF
TGTGCCAGCAGTTACAGGGTGGGGTTCACTGAAGCTTTCTTT
>TRBJ2-1|-|few|TRBV7-2
CASSLDYHEQFF
TGTGCCAGCAGCTTAGACTACCATGAGCAGTTCTTC
>TRBJ2-1|TRBD2|-|TRBV12-3/TRBV12-4
CASTRTRPAVEQFF
TGTGCCAGCACCCGGACTAGGCCCGCGGTAGAGCAGTTCTTC
>TRBJ2-2|-|-|TRBV6-1
CASSERYAGELFF
TGTGCCAGCAGTGAAAGGTACGCCGGGGAGCTGTTTTTT
>TRBJ1-1|-|-|TRBV29-1
CSVVGEAFEAFF
TGCAGCGTTGTTGGGGAGGCTTTTGAAGCTTTCTTT
>TRBJ2-3|TRBD2|few|TRBV7-9
CASSIASGGNTDTQYF
TGTGCCAGCAGCATCGCTAGCGGGGGCAACACAGATACGCAGTATTTT
>TRBJ2-2|-|few|TRBV6-2/TRBV6-3
CASSYSESGTGELFF
TGTGCCAGCAGTTACTCTGAGTCTGGAACCGGGGAGCTGTTTTTT
>TRBJ2-1|-|few|TRBV2
CASSPPGIDAYEQFF
TGTGCCAGCAGCCCGCCGGGAATCGACGCCTACGAGCAGTTCTTC
>TRBJ2-5|-|-|TRBV6-2/TRBV6-3
CASSDSDLNEQYF
TGTGCCAGCAGTGACTCCGACCTAAATGAGCAGTACTTC
>TRBJ2-2|TRBD2|-|TRBV6-2/TRBV6-3
CASSPPTSGGLNTGELFF
TGTGCCAGCAGTCCCCCTACTAGCGGGGGCCTGAACACCGGGGAGCTGTTTTTT
>TRBJ1-3|-|few|TRBV5-1
CASTLGSAGNTIYF
TGCGCCAGCACCTTGGGAAGCGCTGGAAACACCATATATTTT
>TRBJ1-1|TRBD1|few|TRBV27
CASSSAGQTEAFF
TGTGCCAGCAGTAGCGCGGGACAGACTGAAGCTTTCTTT